Only one count was recorded for the clone carrying this TCR beta chain. The antigen is undetermined. The CDR3 is 16 amino acids. Germline V lookup: CDR1 MGHRA, CDR2 YSYEKL. The V end lost 1 base, the J end lost 3 bases, and 15 bases lay between the germline ends. The data were produced by immunoSEQ multiplex PCR, yet TCRdb's version contains in-frame clones alone and is incomplete. The sample gives some 170,000 clones, 92% of which show up once; roughly 4.4% is in the top ten. The data originate from a study of T cell responses to AZD1222 COVID-19 vaccine. Study findings and constraints: Repertoires in all cases were sampled only once the peak T cell response had passed.

Specimen: peripheral blood, collected on day 0 of MenACWY control vaccination. V usage is TRBV4-1 and J usage is TRBJ2-5; D unresolved. The sequence came from an adult in good health. In DNA, the CDR3 is TGCGCCAGCAGCCAAGTTTCGGGCGGCTCAAAAGAGACCCAGTACTTC. As protein: CASSQVSGGSKETQYF.